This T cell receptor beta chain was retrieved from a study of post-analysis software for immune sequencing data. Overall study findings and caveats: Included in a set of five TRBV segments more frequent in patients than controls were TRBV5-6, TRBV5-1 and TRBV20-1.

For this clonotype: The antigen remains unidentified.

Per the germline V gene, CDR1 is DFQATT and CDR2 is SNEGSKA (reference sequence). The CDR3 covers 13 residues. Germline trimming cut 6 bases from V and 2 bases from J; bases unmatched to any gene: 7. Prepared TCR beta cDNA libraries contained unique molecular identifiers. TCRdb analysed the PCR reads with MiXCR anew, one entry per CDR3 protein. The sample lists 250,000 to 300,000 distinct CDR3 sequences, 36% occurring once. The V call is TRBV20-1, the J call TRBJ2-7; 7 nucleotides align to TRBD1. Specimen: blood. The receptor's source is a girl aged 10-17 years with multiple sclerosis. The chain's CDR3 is CSAKDRRPYEQYF. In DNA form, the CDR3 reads TGCAGTGCGAAGGACAGGAGACCCTACGAGCAGTACTTC.